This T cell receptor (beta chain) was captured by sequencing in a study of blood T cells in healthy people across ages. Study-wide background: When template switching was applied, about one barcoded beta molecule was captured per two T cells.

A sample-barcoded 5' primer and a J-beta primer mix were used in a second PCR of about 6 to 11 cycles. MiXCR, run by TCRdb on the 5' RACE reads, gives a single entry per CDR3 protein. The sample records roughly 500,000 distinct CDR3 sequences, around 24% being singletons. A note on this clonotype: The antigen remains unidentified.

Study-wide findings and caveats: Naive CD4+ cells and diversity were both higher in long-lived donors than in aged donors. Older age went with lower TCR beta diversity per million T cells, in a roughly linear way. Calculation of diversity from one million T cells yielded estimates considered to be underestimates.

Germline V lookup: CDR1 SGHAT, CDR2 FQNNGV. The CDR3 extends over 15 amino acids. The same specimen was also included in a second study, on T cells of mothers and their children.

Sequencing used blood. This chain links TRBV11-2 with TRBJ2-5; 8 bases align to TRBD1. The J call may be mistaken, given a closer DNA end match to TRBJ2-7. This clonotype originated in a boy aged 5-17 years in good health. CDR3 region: CASSPTGDPFYEQYF. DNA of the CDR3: TGTGCCAGCAGCCCGACAGGGGACCCCTTCTACGAGCAGTACTTC.